Described below is a single TCR beta chain sequence and its context. As yet, its antigen is unknown. Molecular barcoding with unique molecular identifiers was used for the TCRbeta library. TCRdb ran MiXCR on the PCR reads and lists one entry per CDR3 protein. The sample lists over 80,000 distinct CDR3 sequences, 23% occurring once. The source of the sample is a study of T-cell reconstitution after alpha-beta-depleted transplantation in children. Study-wide results and caveats: T-cell counts and diversity at one year post-transplant came mainly from newly produced T cells. The study traced high day-60 TCRbeta diversity in some patients to surviving recipient T cells and thymic progenitors.

Germline values: CDR1 MNHEY, CDR2 SVGEGT. V was trimmed by 0 bases and J by 6 bases, leaving 15 bases between them. The CDR3 has 16 residues. The chain links TRBV6-2 or TRBV6-3 to TRBJ2-1; possibly TRBD2 for D (6 bases). Material: PBMCs, obtained before TCRalphabeta/CD19-depleted stem cell transplant. The sequence was collected from a boy aged 2 to 10 with acute lymphoblastic leukemia, due to receive a stem cell transplant. The CDR3: CASSYSRRSGGNEQFF. The CDR3 nucleotides are TGTGCCAGCAGTTACTCCAGGCGTAGCGGTGGCAATGAGCAGTTCTTC.